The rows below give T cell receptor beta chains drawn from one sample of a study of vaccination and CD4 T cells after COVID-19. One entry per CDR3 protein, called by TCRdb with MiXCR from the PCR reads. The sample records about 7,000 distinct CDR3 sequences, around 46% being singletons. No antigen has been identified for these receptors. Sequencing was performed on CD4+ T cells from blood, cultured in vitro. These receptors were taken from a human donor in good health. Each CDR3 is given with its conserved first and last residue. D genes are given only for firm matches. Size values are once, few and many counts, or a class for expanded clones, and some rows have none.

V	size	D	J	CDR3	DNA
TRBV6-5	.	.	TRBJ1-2	CASSYATARGEGYTF	TGTGCCAGCAGTTACGCGACAGCCCGGGGGGAAGGCTACACCTTC
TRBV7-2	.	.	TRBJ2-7	CASSLEFSRVGYEQYF	TGTGCCAGCAGCTTAGAGTTCTCCCGGGTTGGTTACGAGCAGTACTTC
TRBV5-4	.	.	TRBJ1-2	CASSPRVGGYTF	TGTGCCAGCAGCCCCAGGGTTGGCGGCTACACCTTC
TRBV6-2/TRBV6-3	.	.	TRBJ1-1	CASSYPTVMNTEAFF	TGTGCCAGCAGTTACCCGACGGTCATGAACACTGAAGCTTTCTTT
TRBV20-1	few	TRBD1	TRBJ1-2	CSARGGGTGATNYGYTF	TGCAGTGCTAGAGGGGGGGGGACAGGGGCAACTAACTATGGCTACACCTTC
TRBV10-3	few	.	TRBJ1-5	CAISTGSNQPQHF	TGTGCCATCAGTACAGGGAGCAATCAGCCCCAGCATTTT
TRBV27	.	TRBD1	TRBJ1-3	CASSSGTARNTIYF	TGTGCCAGCAGTTCTGGGACAGCGCGGAACACCATATATTTT
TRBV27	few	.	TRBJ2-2	CASSLGRTGELFF	TGTGCCAGCAGTCTGGGTCGCACCGGGGAGCTGTTTTTT
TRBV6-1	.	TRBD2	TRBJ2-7	CASSTNAGLAGVRYYEQYF	TGTGCCAGCAGTACTAACGCGGGACTAGCGGGAGTGCGTTACTACGAGCAGTACTTC
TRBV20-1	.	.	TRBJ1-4	CSASVGAGEKLFF	TGCAGTGCTAGCGTGGGGGCTGGTGAAAAACTGTTTTTT
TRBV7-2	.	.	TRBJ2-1	CASSPQTSLVSNEQFF	TGTGCCAGCAGCCCACAGACTAGTCTAGTCTCCAATGAGCAGTTCTTC
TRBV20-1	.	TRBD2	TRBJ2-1	CSAEGRSGRAVRNEQFF	TGCAGTGCAGAGGGTAGGAGCGGGAGGGCCGTGCGCAATGAGCAGTTCTTC
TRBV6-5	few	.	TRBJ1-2	CASSYAWGGYGYTF	TGTGCCAGCAGTTACGCCTGGGGGGGGTATGGCTACACCTTC
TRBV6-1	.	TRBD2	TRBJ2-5	CASSAAGGLQETQYF	TGTGCCAGCAGTGCGGCGGGGGGCCTCCAAGAGACCCAGTACTTC
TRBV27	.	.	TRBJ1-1	CASSSYAPGAEYKAFF	TGTGCCAGCAGTTCATACGCACCGGGCGCCGAATATAAAGCTTTCTTT
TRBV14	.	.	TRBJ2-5	CASSPNRVETQYF	TGTGCCAGCAGCCCGAACAGGGTGGAGACCCAGTACTTC
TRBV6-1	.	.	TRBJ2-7	CASSERPGAVVYEQYF	TGTGCCAGCAGTGAACGGCCGGGAGCGGTTGTCTACGAGCAGTACTTC
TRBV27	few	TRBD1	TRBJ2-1	CASSLGTVAYNEQFF	TGTGCCAGCAGTTTAGGGACAGTGGCCTACAATGAGCAGTTCTTC
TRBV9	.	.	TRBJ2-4	CASSVLGREGNIQYF	TGTGCCAGCAGCGTATTAGGGCGTGAGGGGAACATTCAGTACTTC
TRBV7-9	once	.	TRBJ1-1	CASSLEGSEAFF	TGTGCCAGCAGCTTAGAAGGTTCCGAAGCTTTCTTT
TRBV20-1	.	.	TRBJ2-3	CSAWPETDTQYF	TGCAGTGCCTGGCCAGAAACAGATACGCAGTATTTT
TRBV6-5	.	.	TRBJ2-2	CASSYSPFGGTGELFF	TGTGCCAGCAGTTACTCGCCCTTTGGGGGGACCGGGGAGCTGTTTTTT
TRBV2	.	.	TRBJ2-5	CASSGGQSRGTQYF	TGTGCCAGCAGTGGCGGCCAATCAAGGGGGACCCAGTACTTC
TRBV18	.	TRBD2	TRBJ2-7	CASSPRAASGSSYEQYF	TGTGCCAGCTCACCACGCGCGGCTAGCGGGAGCTCCTACGAGCAGTACTTC
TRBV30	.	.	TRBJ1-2	CAWSRGGYGYTF	TGTGCCTGGAGCAGGGGAGGGTATGGCTACACCTTC
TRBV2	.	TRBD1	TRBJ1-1	CASSAGDSSWGTEAFF	TGTGCCAGCAGCGCCGGGGACAGCTCTTGGGGCACTGAAGCTTTCTTT
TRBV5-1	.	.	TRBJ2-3	CASRYSTDTQYF	TGCGCCAGCAGATATAGCACAGATACGCAGTATTTT
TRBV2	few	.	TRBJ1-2	CASTEDPNYGYTF	TGTGCCAGCACGGAGGATCCGAACTATGGCTACACCTTC
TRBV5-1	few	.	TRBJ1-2	CASSSPDSLYGYTF	TGCGCCAGCAGCTCCCCGGACAGCCTCTATGGCTACACCTTC
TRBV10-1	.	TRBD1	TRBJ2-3	CASSGTLRTGGLVDTQYF	TGCGCCAGCAGTGGCACACTCCGGACAGGTGGTTTGGTAGATACGCAGTATTTT
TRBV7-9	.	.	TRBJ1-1	CASSQRRDSGINTEAFF	TGTGCCAGCAGTCAAAGAAGGGATTCAGGGATAAACACTGAAGCTTTCTTT
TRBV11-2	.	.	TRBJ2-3	CASSLGVTDTQYF	TGTGCCAGCAGCTTAGGGGTCACAGATACGCAGTATTTT
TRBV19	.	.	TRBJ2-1	CASSKGGPTYNEQFF	TGTGCCAGTAGTAAAGGCGGGCCGACCTACAATGAGCAGTTCTTC
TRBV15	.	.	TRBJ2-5	CATSAGMTQYF	TGTGCCACCAGCGCGGGAATGACCCAGTACTTC
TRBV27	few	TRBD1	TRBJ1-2	CASSLSNDRVGYGYTF	TGTGCCAGCAGTTTATCAAACGACAGGGTGGGCTATGGCTACACCTTC
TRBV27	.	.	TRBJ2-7	CASRPTGVGNYEQYF	TGTGCCAGCAGACCAACAGGAGTCGGAAACTACGAGCAGTACTTC
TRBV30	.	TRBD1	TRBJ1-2	CAWTQGGNYGYTF	TGTGCCTGGACGCAGGGGGGAAACTATGGCTACACCTTC
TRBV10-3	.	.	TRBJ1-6	CAISDPGTGHNSPLHF	TGTGCCATCAGTGACCCCGGGACGGGACATAATTCACCCCTCCACTTT
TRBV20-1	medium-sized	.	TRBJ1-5	CSARDNSYQPQHF	TGCAGTGCTAGAGATAACAGTTATCAGCCCCAGCATTTT
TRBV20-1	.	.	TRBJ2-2	CSARAPGTGELFF	TGCAGTGCTAGAGCCCCGGGGACCGGGGAGCTGTTTTTT
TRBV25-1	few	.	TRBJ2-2	CASSDPSGGSFIGELFF	TGTGCCAGCAGTGATCCCTCCGGGGGCTCATTCATCGGGGAGCTGTTTTTT
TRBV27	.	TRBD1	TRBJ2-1	CASSLGQGEGEQFF	TGTGCCAGCAGTCTCGGACAGGGGGAAGGGGAGCAGTTCTTC
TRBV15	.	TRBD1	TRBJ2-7	CATSTYPGTGQGGSYEQYF	TGTGCCACCAGCACCTACCCTGGTACGGGACAGGGTGGTTCCTACGAGCAGTACTTC
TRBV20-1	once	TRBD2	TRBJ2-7	CSARGSGGALDEQYF	TGCAGTGCTAGAGGTAGCGGGGGGGCTTTGGACGAGCAGTACTTC